A selection of T cell receptor beta chains follows, all from one sample in a study of T cells in Graves' hyperthyroidism and ophthalmopathy. In TCRdb, the multiplex PCR reads were re-called with MiXCR into one record per CDR3 protein. The sample lists approximately 420,000 distinct CDR3 sequences, roughly an eighth occurring once. Sequencing was done on a sample of blood. Receptors were obtained from a woman between 18 and 29 years old with Graves' hyperthyroidism. CDR3s include the opening cysteine and the closing phenylalanine or tryptophan. The D gene is left open where the match is weak. Size tells how often a clone was seen (once, few, many) or the class of an expanded clone, and some rows leave it out.

d_call,clone_size,j_call,v_call,cdr3_length,cdr3_aa,cdr3_nt
NA,many,TRBJ2-7,TRBV27,14,CASSFSFPGYEQYF,TGTGCCAGCAGTTTTTCATTCCCCGGGTACGAGCAGTACTTC
NA,many,TRBJ1-1,TRBV6-1,15,CASSYGESGNTEAFF,TGTGCCAGCAGTTATGGAGAGTCGGGCAACACTGAAGCTTTCTTT
TRBD1,few,TRBJ1-1,TRBV18,15,CASSPLDRGYTEAFF,TGTGCCAGCTCACCTCTTGACAGGGGGTACACTGAAGCTTTCTTT
NA,many,TRBJ1-2,TRBV28,13,CASSLKVNYGYTF,TGTGCCAGCAGTTTGAAAGTAAACTATGGCTACACCTTC
NA,many,TRBJ2-3,TRBV10-3,12,CAIMGGTDTQYF,TGTGCCATCATGGGGGGTACAGATACGCAGTATTTT
NA,few,TRBJ1-2,TRBV30,15,CAWMERGDRQYGYTF,TGTGCCTGGATGGAACGTGGGGACCGACAATATGGCTACACCTTC
NA,many,TRBJ1-2,TRBV12-3/TRBV12-4,12,CASSLQDYGYTF,TGTGCCAGCAGTTTACAGGACTATGGCTACACCTTC
NA,few,TRBJ2-2,TRBV20-1,12,CSARDLRGELFF,TGCAGTGCTAGAGATTTGCGGGGGGAGCTGTTTTTT
TRBD2,many,TRBJ2-7,TRBV12-3/TRBV12-4,14,CASSSTSGSYEQYF,TGTGCCAGCAGCAGTACTAGCGGGAGTTACGAGCAGTACTTC
NA,few,TRBJ2-6,TRBV28,16,CASSFPGGSGANVLTF,TGTGCCAGCAGTTTCCCCGGCGGCTCTGGGGCCAACGTCCTGACTTTC
TRBD1,NA,TRBJ1-5,TRBV12-3/TRBV12-4,16,CASSSWGQGFHQPQHF,TGTGCCAGCAGTTCCTGGGGACAGGGGTTCCATCAGCCCCAGCATTTT
TRBD2,few,TRBJ2-1,TRBV10-3,14,CALSGSLRDNEQFF,TGTGCCCTCAGCGGGAGTCTAAGGGACAATGAGCAGTTCTTC
TRBD2,many,TRBJ2-1,TRBV20-1,14,CSAAEASGFNEQFF,TGCAGTGCCGCCGAGGCTAGCGGGTTCAATGAGCAGTTCTTC
NA,many,TRBJ2-5,TRBV5-1,12,CASSLYRETQYF,TGCGCCAGCAGCTTGTATCGGGAGACCCAGTACTTC
NA,many,TRBJ2-2,TRBV20-1,15,CSASAGGTNTGELFF,TGCAGTGCTAGTGCCGGAGGGACCAACACCGGGGAGCTGTTTTTT
TRBD1,many,TRBJ1-1,TRBV18,15,CASSPQGARRTEAFF,TGTGCCAGCTCACCACAGGGGGCAAGGCGGACTGAAGCTTTCTTT
TRBD2,NA,TRBJ2-7,TRBV4-2,18,CASSQSLGSGIRSTEQYF,TGTGCCAGCAGCCAATCTCTAGGTAGCGGGATAAGGTCCACCGAGCAGTACTTC
TRBD1,few,TRBJ1-2,TRBV3-1,15,CASSQGTGVNYGYTF,TGTGCCAGCAGCCAGGGGACAGGGGTTAACTATGGCTACACCTTC
NA,many,TRBJ1-1,TRBV28,14,CASTGGIFDTEAFF,TGTGCCAGCACCGGGGGAATTTTTGACACTGAAGCTTTCTTT
TRBD1,many,TRBJ2-7,TRBV20-1,15,CSAPPSDRGHYEQYF,TGCAGTGCTCCCCCCTCGGACAGGGGGCACTACGAGCAGTACTTC
TRBD2,many,TRBJ2-1,TRBV28,18,CASSLLAGNGPSYNEQFF,TGTGCCAGCAGTTTGCTAGCGGGGAACGGTCCTTCCTACAATGAGCAGTTCTTC
TRBD1,NA,TRBJ1-1,TRBV18,14,CASSRGTGATEAFF,TGTGCCAGCTCAAGAGGGACAGGGGCCACTGAAGCTTTCTTT
TRBD2,many,TRBJ2-7,TRBV14,14,CASSQDWEGYEQYF,TGTGCCAGCAGCCAAGATTGGGAGGGCTACGAGCAGTACTTC
TRBD2,many,TRBJ2-1,TRBV29-1,13,CSVEVGGLNEQFF,TGCAGCGTTGAAGTGGGGGGGTTGAATGAGCAGTTCTTC
TRBD1,many,TRBJ1-1,TRBV9,13,CASSVQGDTEAFF,TGTGCCAGCAGCGTCCAGGGGGACACTGAAGCTTTCTTT
NA,few,TRBJ1-4,TRBV12-3/TRBV12-4,16,CASRGALPPTNEKLFF,TGTGCCTCTAGAGGAGCTCTTCCCCCAACTAATGAAAAACTGTTTTTT
NA,few,TRBJ2-5,TRBV19,13,CASSTGAPETQYF,TGTGCCAGTAGTACTGGCGCGCCCGAGACCCAGTACTTC
NA,NA,TRBJ2-5,TRBV20-1,14,CSAARPGHQETQYF,TGCAGTGCTGCCAGGCCCGGGCACCAAGAGACCCAGTACTTC
NA,many,TRBJ2-3,TRBV24-1,14,CATSEGTATDTQYF,TGTGCCACCAGTGAAGGCACAGCCACAGATACGCAGTATTTT
TRBD2,many,TRBJ2-3,TRBV24-1,19,CATSAPIGTSGRATDTQYF,TGTGCCACCAGTGCCCCAATTGGGACTAGCGGGAGGGCCACAGATACGCAGTATTTT
TRBD1,few,TRBJ1-2,TRBV12-3/TRBV12-4,13,CASSLGTGGGYTF,TGTGCCAGCAGTTTAGGGACAGGGGGTGGCTACACCTTC
TRBD1,many,TRBJ2-7,TRBV28,15,CASSLSGQGAYEQYF,TGTGCCAGCAGCTTAAGCGGACAGGGGGCCTACGAGCAGTACTTC
NA,NA,TRBJ2-1,TRBV9,13,CASSVGGRNEQFF,TGTGCCAGCAGCGTAGGGGGGAGGAATGAGCAGTTCTTC
TRBD2,NA,TRBJ2-3,TRBV30,14,CAWSPLAGGDTQYF,TGTGCCTGGAGTCCCCTAGCGGGAGGGGATACGCAGTATTTT
NA,many,TRBJ2-1,TRBV6-1,14,CASSAQAPINEQFF,TGTGCCAGCAGCGCACAGGCACCAATCAATGAGCAGTTCTTC
NA,NA,TRBJ1-3,TRBV4-2,13,CASSPITGNTIYF,TGTGCCAGCAGCCCCATTACTGGAAACACCATATATTTT